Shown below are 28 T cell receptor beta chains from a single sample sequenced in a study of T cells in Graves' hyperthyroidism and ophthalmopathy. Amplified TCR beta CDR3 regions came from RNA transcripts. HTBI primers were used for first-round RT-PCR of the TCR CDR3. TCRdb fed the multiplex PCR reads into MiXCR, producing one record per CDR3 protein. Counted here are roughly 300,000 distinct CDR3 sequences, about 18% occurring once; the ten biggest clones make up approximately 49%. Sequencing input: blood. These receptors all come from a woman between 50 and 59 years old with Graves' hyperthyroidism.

CDR3 protein: CAIYYREGYEQYF. The CDR3 DNA reads as TGTGCCATTTACTACAGGGAAGGGTACGAGCAGTACTTC. This rearrangement joins TRBV7-9 to TRBJ2-7; D might be TRBD1 (6 bases). The CDR3 has 13 residues. CDR1 and CDR2 (germline): SEHNR, FQNEAQ (reference sequence). The V end was cut by 10 bases, the J end by 4 bases, with 17 bases between.

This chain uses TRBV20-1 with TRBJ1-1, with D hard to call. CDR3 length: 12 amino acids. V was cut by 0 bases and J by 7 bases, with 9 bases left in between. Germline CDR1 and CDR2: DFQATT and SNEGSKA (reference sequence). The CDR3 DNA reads TGCAGTGCTAGAGATCTACGGAGTGAAGCTTTCTTT. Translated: CSARDLRSEAFF.

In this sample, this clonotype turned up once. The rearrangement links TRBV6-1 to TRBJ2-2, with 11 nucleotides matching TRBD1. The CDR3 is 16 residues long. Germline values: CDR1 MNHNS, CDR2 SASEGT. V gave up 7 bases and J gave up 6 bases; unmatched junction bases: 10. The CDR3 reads CASMDPPGQGAGELFF. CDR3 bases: TGTGCCAGCATGGATCCCCCGGGACAGGGGGCCGGGGAGCTGTTTTTT.

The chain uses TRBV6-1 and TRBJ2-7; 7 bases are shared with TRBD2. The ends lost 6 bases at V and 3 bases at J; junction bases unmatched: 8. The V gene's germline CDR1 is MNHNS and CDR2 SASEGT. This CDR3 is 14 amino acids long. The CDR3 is CASSARGDLYEQYF. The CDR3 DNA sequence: TGTGCCAGCAGCGCACGGGGGGATCTCTACGAGCAGTACTTC.

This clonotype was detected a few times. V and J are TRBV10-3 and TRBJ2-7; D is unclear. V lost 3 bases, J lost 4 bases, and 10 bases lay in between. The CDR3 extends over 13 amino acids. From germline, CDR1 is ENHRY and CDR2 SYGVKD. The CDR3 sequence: CAISDGLSYEQYF. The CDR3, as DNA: TGTGCCATCAGTGATGGTTTGAGTTACGAGCAGTACTTC.

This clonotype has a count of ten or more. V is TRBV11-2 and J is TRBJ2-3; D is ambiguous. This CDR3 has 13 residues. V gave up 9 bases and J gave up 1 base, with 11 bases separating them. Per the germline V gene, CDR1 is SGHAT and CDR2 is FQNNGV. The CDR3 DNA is TGTGCCAGTCGGAGTCCGGGCACAGATACGCAGTATTTT. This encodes CASRSPGTDTQYF. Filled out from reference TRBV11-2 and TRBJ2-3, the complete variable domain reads EAGVAQSPRYKIIEKRQSVAFWCNPISGHATLYWYQQILGQGPKLLIQFQNNGVVDDSQLPKDRFSAERLKGVDSTLKIQPAKLEDSAVYLCASRSPGTDTQYFGPGTRLTVL.

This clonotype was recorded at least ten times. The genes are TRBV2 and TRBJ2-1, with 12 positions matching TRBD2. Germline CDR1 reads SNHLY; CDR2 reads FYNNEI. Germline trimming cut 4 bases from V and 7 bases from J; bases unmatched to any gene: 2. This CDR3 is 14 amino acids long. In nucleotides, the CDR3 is TGTGCCAGCAGTGGGACTAGCGGGAATAATGAGCAGTTCTTC. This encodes CASSGTSGNNEQFF.

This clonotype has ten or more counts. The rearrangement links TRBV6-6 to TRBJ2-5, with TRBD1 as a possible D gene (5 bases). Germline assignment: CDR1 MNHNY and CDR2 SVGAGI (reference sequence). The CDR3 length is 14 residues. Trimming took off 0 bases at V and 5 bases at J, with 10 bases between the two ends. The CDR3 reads CASSYSGPRETQYF. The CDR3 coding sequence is TGTGCCAGCAGTTACTCGGGGCCCCGGGAGACCCAGTACTTC.

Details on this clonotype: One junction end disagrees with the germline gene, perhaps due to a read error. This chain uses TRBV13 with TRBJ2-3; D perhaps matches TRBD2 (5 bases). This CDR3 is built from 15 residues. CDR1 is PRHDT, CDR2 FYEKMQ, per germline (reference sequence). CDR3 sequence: CASSQDRAGTDTQYF. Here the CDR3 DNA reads TGCGCCAGCAGCCAAGATCGGGCGGGTACAGATACGCAGTATTTT.

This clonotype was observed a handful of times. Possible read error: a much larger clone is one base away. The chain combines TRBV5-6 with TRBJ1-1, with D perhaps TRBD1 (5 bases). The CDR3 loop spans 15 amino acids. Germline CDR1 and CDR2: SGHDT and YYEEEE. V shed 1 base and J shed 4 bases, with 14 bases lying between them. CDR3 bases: TGTGCCAGCAGCTTGTCACCAGGGATGAGCACTGAAGCTTTCTTT. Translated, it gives CASSLSPGMSTEAFF. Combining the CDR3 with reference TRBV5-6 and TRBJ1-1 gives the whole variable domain DAGVTQSPTHLIKTRGQQVTLRCSPKSGHDTVSWYQQALGQGPQFIFQYYEEEERQRGNFPDRFSGHQFPNYSSELNVNALLLGDSALYLCASSLSPGMSTEAFFGQGTRLTVV.

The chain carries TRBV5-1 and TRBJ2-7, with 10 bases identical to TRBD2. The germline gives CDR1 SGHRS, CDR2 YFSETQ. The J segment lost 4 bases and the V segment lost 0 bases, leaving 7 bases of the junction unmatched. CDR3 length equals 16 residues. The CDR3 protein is CASSLGSGLATYEQYF. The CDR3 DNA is TGCGCCAGCAGCTTGGGGTCGGGACTAGCGACTTACGAGCAGTACTTC.

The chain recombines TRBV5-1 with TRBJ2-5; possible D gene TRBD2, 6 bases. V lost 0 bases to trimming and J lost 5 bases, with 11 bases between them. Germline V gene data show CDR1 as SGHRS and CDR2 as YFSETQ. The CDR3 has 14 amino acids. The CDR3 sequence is CASSLGTTWETQYF. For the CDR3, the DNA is TGCGCCAGCAGCTTGGGGACTACCTGGGAGACCCAGTACTTC.

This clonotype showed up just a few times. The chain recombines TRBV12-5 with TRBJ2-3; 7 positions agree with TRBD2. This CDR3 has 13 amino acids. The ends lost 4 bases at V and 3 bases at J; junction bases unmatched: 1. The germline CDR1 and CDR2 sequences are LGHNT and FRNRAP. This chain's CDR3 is CASGWGLTDTQYF. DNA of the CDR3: TGTGCTAGTGGTTGGGGACTAACAGATACGCAGTATTTT.

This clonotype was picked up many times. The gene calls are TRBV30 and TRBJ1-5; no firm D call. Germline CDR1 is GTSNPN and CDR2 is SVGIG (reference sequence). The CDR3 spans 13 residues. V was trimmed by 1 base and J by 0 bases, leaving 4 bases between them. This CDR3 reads CAWSATSNQPQHF. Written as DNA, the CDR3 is TGTGCCTGGAGTGCTACTAGCAATCAGCCCCAGCATTTT.

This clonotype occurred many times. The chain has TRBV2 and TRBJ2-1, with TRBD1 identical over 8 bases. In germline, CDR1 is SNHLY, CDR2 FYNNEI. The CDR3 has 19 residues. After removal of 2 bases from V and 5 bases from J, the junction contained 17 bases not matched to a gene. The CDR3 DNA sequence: TGTGCCAGCAGTGAAAGGACCCCCAGGGGGCCTTTCAGACACAATGAGCAGTTCTTC. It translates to CASSERTPRGPFRHNEQFF.

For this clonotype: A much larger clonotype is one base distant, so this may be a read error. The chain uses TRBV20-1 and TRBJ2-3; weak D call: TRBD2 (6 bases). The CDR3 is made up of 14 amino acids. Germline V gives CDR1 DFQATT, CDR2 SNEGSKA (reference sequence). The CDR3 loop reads CGAVRGGKADTQYF. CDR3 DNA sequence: TGCGGTGCTGTGCGGGGTGGGAAGGCAGATACGCAGTATTTT.

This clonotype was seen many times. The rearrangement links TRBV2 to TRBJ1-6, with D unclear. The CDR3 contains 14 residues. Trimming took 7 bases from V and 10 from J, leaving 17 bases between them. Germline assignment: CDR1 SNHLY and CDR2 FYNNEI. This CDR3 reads CASMSGEGGSPLHF. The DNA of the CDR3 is TGTGCCAGCATGAGTGGTGAGGGAGGCTCACCCCTCCACTTT.

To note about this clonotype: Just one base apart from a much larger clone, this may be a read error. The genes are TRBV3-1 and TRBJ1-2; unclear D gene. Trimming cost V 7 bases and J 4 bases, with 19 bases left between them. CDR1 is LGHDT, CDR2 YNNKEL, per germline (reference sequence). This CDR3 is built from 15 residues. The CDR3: CASNRSTQNAYGYTF. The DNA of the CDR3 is TGTGCCAGCAACCGTTCGACACAAAACGCCTATGGCTACACCTTC.

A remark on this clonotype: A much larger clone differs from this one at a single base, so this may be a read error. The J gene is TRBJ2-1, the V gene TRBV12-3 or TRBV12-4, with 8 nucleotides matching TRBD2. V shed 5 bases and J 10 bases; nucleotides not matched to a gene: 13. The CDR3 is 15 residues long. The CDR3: CASSPLAGLTGEQFF. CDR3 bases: TGTGCCAGCAGTCCCCTAGCGGGTCTAACGGGGGAGCAGTTCTTC.

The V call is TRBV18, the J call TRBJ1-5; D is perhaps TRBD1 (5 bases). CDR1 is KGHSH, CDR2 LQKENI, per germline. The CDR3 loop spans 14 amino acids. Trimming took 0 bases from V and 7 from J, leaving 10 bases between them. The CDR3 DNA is TGTGCCAGCTCACCACCGGGGGAGGGACAGCCCCAGCATTTT. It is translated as CASSPPGEGQPQHF.

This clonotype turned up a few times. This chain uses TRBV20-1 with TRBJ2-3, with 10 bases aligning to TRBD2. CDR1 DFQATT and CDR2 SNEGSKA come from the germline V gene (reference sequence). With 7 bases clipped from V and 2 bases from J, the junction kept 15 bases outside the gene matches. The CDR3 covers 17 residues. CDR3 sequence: CSVPVGASGGHTDTQYF. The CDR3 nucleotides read TGCAGTGTTCCCGTGGGGGCTAGCGGGGGCCACACAGATACGCAGTATTTT.

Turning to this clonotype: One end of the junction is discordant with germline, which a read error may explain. DNA for the CDR3: TGTGCCAGCAGCTTGTTATCAGGGGGGTATAGCTATCAGCCCCAGCATTTT. This codes for CASSLLSGGYSYQPQHF. This chain connects TRBV5-8 to TRBJ1-5; 7 bases align to TRBD1. Looked up from germline, CDR1 is SGHTS and CDR2 is YDEGEE. This CDR3 comprises 17 residues.

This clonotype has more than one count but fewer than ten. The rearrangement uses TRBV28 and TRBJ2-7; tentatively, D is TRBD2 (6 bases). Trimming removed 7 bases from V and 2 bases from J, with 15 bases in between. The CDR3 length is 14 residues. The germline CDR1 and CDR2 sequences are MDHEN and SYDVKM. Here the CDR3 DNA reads TGTGCCAGCACCCCCGGCGGGAAACCCTACGAGCAGTACTTC. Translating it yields CASTPGGKPYEQYF.

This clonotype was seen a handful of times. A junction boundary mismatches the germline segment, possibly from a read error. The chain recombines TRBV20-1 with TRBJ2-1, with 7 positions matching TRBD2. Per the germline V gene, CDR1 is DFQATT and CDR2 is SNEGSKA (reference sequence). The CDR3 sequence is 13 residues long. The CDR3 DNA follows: TGCAGTGCAACGGCTAGCGGATACAATAAGCAGTTCTTC. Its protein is CSATASGYNKQFF.

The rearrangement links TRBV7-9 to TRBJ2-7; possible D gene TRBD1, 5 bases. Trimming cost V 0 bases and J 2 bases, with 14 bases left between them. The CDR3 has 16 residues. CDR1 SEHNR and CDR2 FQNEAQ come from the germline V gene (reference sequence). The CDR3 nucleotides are TGTGCCAGCAGCTTAGCCGGCACAGCGACAGCCTACGAGCAGTACTTC. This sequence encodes CASSLAGTATAYEQYF.

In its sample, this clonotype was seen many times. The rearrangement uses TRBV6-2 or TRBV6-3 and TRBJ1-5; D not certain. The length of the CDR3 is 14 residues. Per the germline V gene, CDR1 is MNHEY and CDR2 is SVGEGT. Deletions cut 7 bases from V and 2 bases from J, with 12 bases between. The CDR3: CASKGGQGNQPQHF. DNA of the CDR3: TGTGCCAGCAAGGGAGGGCAGGGCAATCAGCCCCAGCATTTT.

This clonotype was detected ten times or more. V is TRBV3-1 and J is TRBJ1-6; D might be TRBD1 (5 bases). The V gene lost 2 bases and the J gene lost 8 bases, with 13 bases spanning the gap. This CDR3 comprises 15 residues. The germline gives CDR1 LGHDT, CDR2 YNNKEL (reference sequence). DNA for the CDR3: TGTGCCAGCAGCCAATTTGGGGGGTTGGATTCACCCCTCCACTTT. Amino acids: CASSQFGGLDSPLHF.

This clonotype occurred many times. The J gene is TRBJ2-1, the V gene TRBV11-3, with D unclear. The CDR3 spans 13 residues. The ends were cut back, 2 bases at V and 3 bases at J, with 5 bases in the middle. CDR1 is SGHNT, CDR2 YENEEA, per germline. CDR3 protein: CASSLNFYNEQFF. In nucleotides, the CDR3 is TGTGCCAGCAGCTTAAACTTCTACAATGAGCAGTTCTTC.